This T cell receptor beta chain was sequenced for a study of cytomegalovirus exposure and HLA in healthy donors. Germline V gives CDR1 MNHEY, CDR2 SMNVEV (reference sequence). The CDR3 consists of 16 residues. V lost 4 bases and J lost 4; bases outside the gene matches: 10. PCR was performed using 60 Vbeta and 13 Jbeta primers. Measured with immunoSEQ multiplex PCR; TCRdb has only the in-frame clones, and not every one. Of 150,000 to 200,000 clones listed, approximately 80% are singletons. This TCR was sampled from a man younger than 35 in good health and CMV-seronegative. The chain employs TRBV27 and TRBJ2-7; 10 bases line up with TRBD1. The sequenced sample consisted of PBMCs. This CDR3 reads CASSSPGQGLGYEQYF. DNA for the CDR3: TGTGCCAGCAGTTCGCCGGGACAGGGGCTCGGGTACGAGCAGTACTTC.